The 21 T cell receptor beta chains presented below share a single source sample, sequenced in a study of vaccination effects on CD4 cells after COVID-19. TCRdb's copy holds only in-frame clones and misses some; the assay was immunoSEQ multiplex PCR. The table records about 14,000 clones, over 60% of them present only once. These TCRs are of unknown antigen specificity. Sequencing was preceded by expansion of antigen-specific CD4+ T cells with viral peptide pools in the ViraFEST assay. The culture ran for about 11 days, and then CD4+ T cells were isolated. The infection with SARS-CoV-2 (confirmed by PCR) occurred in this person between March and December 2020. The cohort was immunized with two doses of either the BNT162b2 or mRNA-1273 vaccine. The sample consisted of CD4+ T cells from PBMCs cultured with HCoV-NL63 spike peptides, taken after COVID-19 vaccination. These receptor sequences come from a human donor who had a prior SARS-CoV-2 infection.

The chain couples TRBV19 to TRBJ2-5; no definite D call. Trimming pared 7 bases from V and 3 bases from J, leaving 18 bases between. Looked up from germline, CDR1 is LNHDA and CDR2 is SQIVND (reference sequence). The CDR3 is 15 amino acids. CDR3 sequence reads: CASTKTHRREETQYF. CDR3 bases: TGTGCCAGTACAAAAACTCACCGAAGGGAAGAGACCCAGTACTTC.

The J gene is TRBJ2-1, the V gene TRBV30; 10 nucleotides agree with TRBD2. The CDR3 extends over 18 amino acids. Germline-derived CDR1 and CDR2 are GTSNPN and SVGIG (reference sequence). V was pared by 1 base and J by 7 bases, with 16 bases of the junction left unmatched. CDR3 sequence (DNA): TGTGCCTGGAGTGATGCCAGGGACTTCCTAGCGGGGGAAAATGAGCAGTTCTTC. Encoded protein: CAWSDARDFLAGENEQFF. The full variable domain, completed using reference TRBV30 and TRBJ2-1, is SQTIHQWPATLVQPVGSPLSLECTVEGTSNPNLYWYRQAAGRGLQLLFYSVGIGQISSEVPQNLSASRPQDRQFILSSKKLLLSDSGFYLCAWSDARDFLAGENEQFFGPGTRLTVL.

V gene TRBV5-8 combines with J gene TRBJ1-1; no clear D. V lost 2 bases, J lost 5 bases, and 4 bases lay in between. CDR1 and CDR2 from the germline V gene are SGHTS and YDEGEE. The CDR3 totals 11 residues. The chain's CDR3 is CASSLRTEAFF. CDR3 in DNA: TGTGCCAGCAGCTTAAGAACTGAAGCTTTCTTT.

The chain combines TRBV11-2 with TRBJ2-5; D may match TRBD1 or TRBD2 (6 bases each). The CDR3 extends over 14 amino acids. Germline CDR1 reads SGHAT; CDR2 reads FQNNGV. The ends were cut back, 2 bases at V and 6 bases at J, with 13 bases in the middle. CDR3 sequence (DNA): TGTGCCAGCAGCTTATTCCGGGGGCGGAAGACCCAGTACTTC. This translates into CASSLFRGRKTQYF.

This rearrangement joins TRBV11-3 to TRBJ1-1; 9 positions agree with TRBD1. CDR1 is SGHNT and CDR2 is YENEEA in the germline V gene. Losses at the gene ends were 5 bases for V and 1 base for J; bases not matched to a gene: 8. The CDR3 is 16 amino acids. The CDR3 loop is CASSVTGGNRNTEAFF. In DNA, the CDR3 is TGTGCCAGCAGCGTAACAGGGGGCAATCGGAACACTGAAGCTTTCTTT.

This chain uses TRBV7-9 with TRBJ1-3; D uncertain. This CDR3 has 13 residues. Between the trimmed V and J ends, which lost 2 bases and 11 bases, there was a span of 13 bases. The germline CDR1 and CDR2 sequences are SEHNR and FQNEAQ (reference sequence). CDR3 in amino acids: CASSLLAPSAIYF. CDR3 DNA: TGTGCCAGCAGCTTATTAGCCCCAAGCGCCATATATTTT.

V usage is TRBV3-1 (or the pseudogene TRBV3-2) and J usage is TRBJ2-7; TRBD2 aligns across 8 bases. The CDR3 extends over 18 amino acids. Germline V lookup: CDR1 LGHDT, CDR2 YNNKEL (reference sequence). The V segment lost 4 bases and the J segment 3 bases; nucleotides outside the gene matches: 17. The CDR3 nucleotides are TGTGCCAGCAGCCCCCAGGTAGACGGGAGCGGGACTAGCTACGAGCAGTACTTC. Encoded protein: CASSPQVDGSGTSYEQYF.

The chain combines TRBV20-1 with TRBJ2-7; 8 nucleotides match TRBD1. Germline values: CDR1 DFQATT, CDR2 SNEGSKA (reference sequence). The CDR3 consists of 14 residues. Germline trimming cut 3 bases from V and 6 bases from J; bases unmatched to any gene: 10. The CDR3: CSASLGTGGREQYF. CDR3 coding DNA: TGCAGTGCTAGTTTGGGAACAGGGGGGCGCGAGCAGTACTTC.

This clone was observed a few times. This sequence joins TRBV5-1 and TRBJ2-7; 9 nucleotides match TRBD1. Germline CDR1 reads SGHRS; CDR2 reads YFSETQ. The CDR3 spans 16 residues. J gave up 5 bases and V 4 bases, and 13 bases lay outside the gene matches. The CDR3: CASSKQRTGVIDEQYF. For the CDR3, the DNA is TGCGCCAGCAGCAAGCAAAGGACAGGGGTCATCGACGAGCAGTACTTC.

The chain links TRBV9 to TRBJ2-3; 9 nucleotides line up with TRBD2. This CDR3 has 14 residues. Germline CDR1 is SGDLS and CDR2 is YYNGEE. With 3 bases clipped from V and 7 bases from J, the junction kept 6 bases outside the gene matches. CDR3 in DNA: TGTGCCAGCAGCGATGGACTAGCGTTGAATACGCAGTATTTT. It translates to CASSDGLALNTQYF. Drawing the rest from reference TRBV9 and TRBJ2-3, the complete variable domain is DSGVTQTPKHLITATGQRVTLRCSPRSGDLSVYWYQQSLDQGLQFLIQYYNGEERAKGNILERFSAQQFPDLHSELNLSSLELGDSALYFCASSDGLALNTQYFGPGTRLTVL.

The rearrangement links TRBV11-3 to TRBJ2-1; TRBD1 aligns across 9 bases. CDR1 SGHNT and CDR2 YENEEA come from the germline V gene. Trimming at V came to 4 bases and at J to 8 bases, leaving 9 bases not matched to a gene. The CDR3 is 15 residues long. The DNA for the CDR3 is TGTGCCAGCAGCTGGGGGACAGGGATAGGTGATGAGCAGTTCTTC. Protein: CASSWGTGIGDEQFF.

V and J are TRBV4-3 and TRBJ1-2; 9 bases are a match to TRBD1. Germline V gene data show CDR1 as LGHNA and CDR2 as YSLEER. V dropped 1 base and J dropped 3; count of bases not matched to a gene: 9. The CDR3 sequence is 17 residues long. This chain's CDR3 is CASSQVTGTGTDYGYTF. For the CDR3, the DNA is TGCGCCAGCAGCCAAGTTACCGGGACAGGGACCGACTATGGCTACACCTTC.

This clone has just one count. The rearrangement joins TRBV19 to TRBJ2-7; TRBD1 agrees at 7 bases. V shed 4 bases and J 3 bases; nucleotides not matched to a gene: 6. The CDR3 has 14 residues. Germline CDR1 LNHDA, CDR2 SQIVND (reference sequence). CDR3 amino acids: CASSRDRDSYEQYF. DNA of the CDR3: TGTGCCAGTAGTAGGGACCGGGACAGCTACGAGCAGTACTTC.

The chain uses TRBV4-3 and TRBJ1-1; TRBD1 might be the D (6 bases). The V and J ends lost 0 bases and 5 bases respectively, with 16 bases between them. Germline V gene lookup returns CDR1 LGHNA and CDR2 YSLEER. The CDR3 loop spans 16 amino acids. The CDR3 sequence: CASSQDRSGDGTEAFF. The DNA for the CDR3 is TGCGCCAGCAGCCAAGATAGGTCAGGGGATGGTACTGAAGCTTTCTTT.

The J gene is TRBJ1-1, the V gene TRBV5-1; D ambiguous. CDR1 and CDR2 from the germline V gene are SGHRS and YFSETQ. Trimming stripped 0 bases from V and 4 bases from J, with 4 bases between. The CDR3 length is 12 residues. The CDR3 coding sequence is TGCGCCAGCAGCTTGGTTCCCACTGAAGCTTTCTTT. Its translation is CASSLVPTEAFF.

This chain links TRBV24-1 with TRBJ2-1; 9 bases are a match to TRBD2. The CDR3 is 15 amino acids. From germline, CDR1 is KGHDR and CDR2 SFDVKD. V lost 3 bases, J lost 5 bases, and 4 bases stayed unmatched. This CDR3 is CATSDPTSGDNEQFF. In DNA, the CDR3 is TGTGCCACCAGTGATCCGACTAGCGGAGACAATGAGCAGTTCTTC.

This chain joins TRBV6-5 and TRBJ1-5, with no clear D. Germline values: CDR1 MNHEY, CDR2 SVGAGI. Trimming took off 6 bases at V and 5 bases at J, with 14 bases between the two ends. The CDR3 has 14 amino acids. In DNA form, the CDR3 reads TGTGCCAGCAGACGTAGCGGCGGAGATCAGCCCCAGCATTTT. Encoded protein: CASRRSGGDQPQHF.

CDR3 bases: TGTGCCAGCAGCTTATTTAGGGGGACAGATACGCAGTATTTT. Translated: CASSLFRGTDTQYF. The chain carries TRBV7-2 and TRBJ2-3; D is perhaps TRBD1 (6 bases). CDR1 is SGHTA, CDR2 FQGNSA, per germline. Between the trimmed V and J ends, which lost 2 bases and 3 bases, there was a span of 9 bases. The CDR3 length is 14 residues.

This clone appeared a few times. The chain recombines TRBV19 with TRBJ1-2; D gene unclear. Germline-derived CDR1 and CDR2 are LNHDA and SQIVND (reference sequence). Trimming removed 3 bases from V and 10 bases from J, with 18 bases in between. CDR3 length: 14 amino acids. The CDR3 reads CASSMPLRWAIYTF. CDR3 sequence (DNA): TGTGCCAGTAGTATGCCCCTTAGGTGGGCAATCTACACCTTC. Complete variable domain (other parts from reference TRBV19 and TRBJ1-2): DGGITQSPKYLFRKEGQNVTLSCEQNLNHDAMYWYRQDPGQGLRLIYYSQIVNDFQKGDIAEGYSVSREKKESFPLTVTSAQKNPTAFYLCASSMPLRWAIYTFGSGTRLTVV.

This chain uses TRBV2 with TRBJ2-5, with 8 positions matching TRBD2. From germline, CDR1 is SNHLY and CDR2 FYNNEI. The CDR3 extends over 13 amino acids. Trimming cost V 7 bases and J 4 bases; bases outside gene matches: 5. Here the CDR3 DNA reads TGTGCCAGCATCGGACTAGCCGGAGAGACCCAGTACTTC. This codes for CASIGLAGETQYF. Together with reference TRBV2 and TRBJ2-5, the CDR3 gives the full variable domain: EPEVTQTPSHQVTQMGQEVILRCVPISNHLYFYWYRQILGQKVEFLVSFYNNEISEKSEIFDDQFSVERPDGSNFTLKIRSTKLEDSAMYFCASIGLAGETQYFGPGTRLLVL.

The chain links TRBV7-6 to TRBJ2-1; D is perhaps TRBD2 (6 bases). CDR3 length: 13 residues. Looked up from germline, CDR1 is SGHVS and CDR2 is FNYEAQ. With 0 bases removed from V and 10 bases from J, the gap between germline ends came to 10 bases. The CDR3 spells CASSLAQEGEQFF. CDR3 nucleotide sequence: TGTGCCAGCAGCTTAGCCCAGGAGGGCGAGCAGTTCTTC.